This T cell receptor beta chain appears in the sequencing data of a study of identical twins' blood T cells. Study-level results: Shared CDR3 clonotype counts tracked mainly the product of cloneset sizes.

There are a few counts of this clonotype. The antigen remains unidentified. The CDR3 runs to 15 residues. V lost 3 bases and J lost 1, with 10 bases in between. TCR cDNA libraries came from RNA via a modified published protocol. TCRdb re-derived calls from the 5' RACE reads in MiXCR, one entry per CDR3 protein. The repertoire holds fewer than 450,000 distinct CDR3 sequences, with about 28% as singletons. The clonotype originates from a woman aged 18-49 years in good health. The V gene is TRBV12-3 or TRBV12-4, the J gene TRBJ1-5; D call uncertain. The sample taken for sequencing was PBMCs. The CDR3 DNA follows: TGTGCCAGCAGTTTGGGCACCTCGAGCAATCAGCCCCAGCATTTT. Protein: CASSLGTSSNQPQHF.